Shown below are 23 T cell receptor beta chains from a single sample sequenced in a study of T cell repertoires in cytomegalovirus infection. TCRdb reprocessed the reads with MiXCR, giving one entry per CDR3 protein. This table has about 230,000 distinct CDR3 sequences, roughly 20% appearing once. The sequenced material came from CD8+ T cells from PBMCs. The source is a human donor in good health (CMV status not recorded). Some clones in this sample may be carry-over from other donors' samples.

The V and J genes are TRBV7-9 and TRBJ2-4; 10 bases align to TRBD2. The V and J ends lost 5 bases and 0 bases, in that order; junction bases with no gene match: 4. Germline CDR1 SEHNR, CDR2 FQNEAQ (reference sequence). The CDR3 loop spans 16 amino acids. The CDR3 loop is CASSPGLAEAKNIQYF. The CDR3 nucleotides are TGTGCCAGCAGCCCAGGACTAGCGGAAGCCAAAAACATTCAGTACTTC.

In this sample, this clonotype turned up a few times. The chain links TRBV27 to TRBJ1-6; D is undetermined. V was trimmed by 5 bases and J by 8 bases, leaving 16 bases between them. This CDR3 contains 15 residues. Germline-derived CDR1 and CDR2 are MNHEY and SMNVEV (reference sequence). The CDR3 DNA reads as TGTGCCAGCAGTCCTATCCGGGCCATCCATTCACCCCTCCACTTT. It specifies CASSPIRAIHSPLHF.

This clonotype was seen ten or more times. This sequence joins TRBV7-9 and TRBJ1-2; no firm D call. Germline loops: CDR1 SEHNR, CDR2 FQNEAQ (reference sequence). The CDR3 is 13 amino acids. Trimming shortened V by 4 bases and J by 6 bases, and 12 bases separated the two germline ends. The CDR3 loop reads CASSWLGVDGYTF. CDR3 bases: TGTGCCAGCAGCTGGCTCGGGGTTGATGGCTACACCTTC.

The rearrangement joins TRBV2 to TRBJ1-2; D is undetermined. Germline V gene sequence: CDR1 SNHLY, CDR2 FYNNEI. The CDR3 has 16 residues. V was shortened by 0 bases and J by 3 bases, with 14 bases between the two germline ends. CDR3 DNA: TGTGCCAGCAGTGAAGCGCCGACACCTTTTGACTATGGCTACACCTTC. Translating gives CASSEAPTPFDYGYTF.

Here the CDR3 reads CASSPFQLQETQYF. For the CDR3, the DNA is TGCGCCAGCAGCCCTTTTCAGTTACAAGAGACCCAGTACTTC. The chain is built from TRBV4-1 and TRBJ2-5; D gene unclear. Between the trimmed V and J ends, which lost 4 bases and 2 bases, there was a span of 11 bases. The CDR3 runs to 14 residues. Germline values: CDR1 MGHRA, CDR2 YSYEKL.

This clonotype came up a few times. The rearrangement uses TRBV12-3 or TRBV12-4 and TRBJ1-2; D gene uncertain. CDR3 length: 13 amino acids. Trimming left V 2 bases short and J 6 bases short, with 10 bases between. This chain's CDR3 is CASSLSRQDGYTF. Written as DNA, the CDR3 is TGTGCCAGCAGTTTATCAAGACAAGATGGCTACACCTTC.

In its sample, this clonotype was seen a few times. The genes are TRBV25-1 and TRBJ2-3; D is possibly TRBD1 (6 bases). Trimming shortened V by 3 bases and J by 7 bases, and 14 bases separated the two germline ends. The CDR3 consists of 14 residues. Germline-derived CDR1 and CDR2 are MGHDK and SYGVNS. As DNA, the CDR3 is TGTGCCAGCAGTGATCTAGGGGGTGGAAATACGCAGTATTTT. Amino acid sequence: CASSDLGGGNTQYF. The full variable domain, in which reference TRBV25-1 and TRBJ2-3 provide the parts outside the CDR3, is EADIYQTPRYLVIGTGKKITLECSQTMGHDKMYWYQQDPGMELHLIHYSYGVNSTEKGDLSSESTVSRIRTEHFPLTLESARPSHTSQYLCASSDLGGGNTQYFGPGTRLTVL.

This sequence joins TRBV5-1 and TRBJ2-7; 9 bases match TRBD2. Germline V gene lookup returns CDR1 SGHRS and CDR2 YFSETQ. The V segment lost 3 bases and the J segment 6 bases; nucleotides outside the gene matches: 4. This CDR3 has 13 amino acids. The CDR3 loop reads CASSWGTSFEQYF. DNA for the CDR3: TGCGCCAGCAGCTGGGGGACTAGCTTCGAGCAGTACTTC. Full variable domain (remainder filled in from reference TRBV5-1 and TRBJ2-7): KAGVTQTPRYLIKTRGQQVTLSCSPISGHRSVSWYQQTPGQGLQFLFEYFSETQRNKGNFPGRFSGRQFSNSRSEMNVSTLELGDSALYLCASSWGTSFEQYFGPGTRLTVT.

This clonotype was recorded many times. The chain uses TRBV12-3 or TRBV12-4 and TRBJ1-5; 7 bases map to TRBD1. The CDR3 runs 14 residues. The V and J ends lost 6 bases and 9 bases, in that order; junction bases with no gene match: 11. The chain's CDR3 is CASRETGSDPPQHF. Written as DNA, the CDR3 is TGTGCCAGCAGGGAGACAGGGTCAGATCCGCCCCAGCATTTT.

V is TRBV5-1 and J is TRBJ2-3; D is unclear. The CDR3 runs 13 residues. Per the germline V gene, CDR1 is SGHRS and CDR2 is YFSETQ. Trimming pared 5 bases from V and 8 bases from J, leaving 15 bases between. The CDR3 DNA follows: TGCGCCAGCAGTTCTGACCCATCGGGTACGCAGTATTTT. Its translation is CASSSDPSGTQYF.

The genes are TRBV11-2 and TRBJ2-5; D is unclear. Germline lookup yields CDR1 SGHAT and CDR2 FQNNGV. This CDR3 is built from 14 residues. The V end lost 7 bases, the J end lost 2 bases, and 14 bases lay between the germline ends. The CDR3 spells CASTKRSFQETQYF. CDR3 in DNA: TGTGCCAGCACCAAGAGATCCTTTCAAGAGACCCAGTACTTC.

This chain uses TRBV28 with TRBJ2-5; a possible D gene is TRBD2 (6 bases). Germline V gene sequence: CDR1 MDHEN, CDR2 SYDVKM. Trimming pared 6 bases from V and 5 bases from J, leaving 19 bases between. This CDR3 region has 15 residues. CDR3 amino acids: CASSLTGLTGETQYF. The CDR3 DNA is TGTGCCAGCAGCCTCACGGGACTCACGGGGGAGACCCAGTACTTC.

The rearrangement links TRBV7-9 to TRBJ2-1, with D maybe TRBD2 (5 bases). This CDR3 has 12 amino acids. Trimming stripped 4 bases from V and 10 bases from J, with 11 bases between. Germline loops: CDR1 SEHNR, CDR2 FQNEAQ (reference sequence). The CDR3 DNA follows: TGTGCCAGCAGCTACGTTAGGAGGGAGCAGTTCTTC. Encoded protein: CASSYVRREQFF.

The chain couples TRBV4-2 to TRBJ2-2, with TRBD2 identical over 9 bases. The V and J ends lost 0 bases and 4 bases, in that order; junction bases with no gene match: 6. The CDR3 consists of 17 residues. CDR1 LGHNA and CDR2 YNFKEQ come from the germline V gene. The CDR3 reads CASSQDWAGGTTGELFF. The CDR3 bases are TGTGCCAGCAGCCAAGATTGGGCGGGGGGGACCACCGGGGAGCTGTTTTTT.

This clonotype has just a few counts. This rearrangement joins TRBV12-3 or TRBV12-4 to TRBJ2-5, with 10 positions matching TRBD2. The CDR3 sequence is 17 residues long. V dropped 4 bases and J dropped 5; count of bases not matched to a gene: 13. The CDR3 loop is CASSSHLASGGQETQYF. For the CDR3, the DNA is TGTGCCAGCAGTTCCCACCTGGCTAGCGGGGGTCAGGAGACCCAGTACTTC.

This clonotype showed up just a few times. This chain connects TRBV15 to TRBJ1-2; no clear D. Between the trimmed V and J ends, which lost 3 bases and 1 base, there was a span of 6 bases. The CDR3 spans 13 residues. Germline V gene sequence: CDR1 LNHNV, CDR2 YYDKDF (reference sequence). The CDR3 region has the DNA TGTGCCACCAGCAGCCGGGGTAACTATGGCTACACCTTC. Protein: CATSSRGNYGYTF.

V is TRBV28 and J is TRBJ2-1; the D gene is possibly TRBD2 (5 bases). There are 15 residues in the CDR3. Germline V lookup: CDR1 MDHEN, CDR2 SYDVKM. Trimming took 5 bases from V and 3 from J, leaving 14 bases between them. The CDR3 DNA is TGTGCCAGCAGTCCGCGCCCTGCGGGCTACAATGAGCAGTTCTTC. Translating it yields CASSPRPAGYNEQFF.

J is TRBJ2-1 and V is TRBV20-1, with 10 nucleotides matching TRBD2. The CDR3 loop spans 15 amino acids. CDR1 and CDR2 (germline): DFQATT, SNEGSKA (reference sequence). The V gene end was trimmed by 6 bases and the J gene end by 6 bases; junction bases not matched to a gene: 11. In nucleotides, the CDR3 is TGCAGTGCGCCGCCGTTTAGCGGGGGGACCAATGAGCAGTTCTTC. Translating gives CSAPPFSGGTNEQFF.

This clonotype was observed a handful of times. The gene calls are TRBV20-1 and TRBJ2-5; TRBD2 is a possible D gene (6 bases). The CDR3 contains 14 residues. Deletions cut 4 bases from V and 5 bases from J, with 17 bases between. Looked up from germline, CDR1 is DFQATT and CDR2 is SNEGSKA (reference sequence). CDR3 in amino acids: CSATTPLAGETQYF. The CDR3 bases are TGCAGTGCTACAACCCCACTAGCAGGGGAGACCCAGTACTTC.

This clonotype appeared a few times. The rearrangement links TRBV7-9 to TRBJ2-3; perhaps D is TRBD1 or TRBD2 (6 bases each). The CDR3 runs 15 residues. Germline V CDR1 and CDR2: SEHNR, FQNEAQ (reference sequence). V shed 4 bases and J shed 4 bases, with 15 bases lying between them. CDR3 in DNA: TGTGCCAGCAGCTCCGAGTGGGGGGCCGCAGATACGCAGTATTTT. Encoded protein: CASSSEWGAADTQYF.

This sequence joins TRBV27 and TRBJ2-7, with a possible D match to TRBD2 (7 bases). The CDR3 consists of 16 residues. Germline CDR1 MNHEY, CDR2 SMNVEV (reference sequence). Deletions cut 5 bases from V and 0 bases from J, with 17 bases between. In DNA, the CDR3 is TGTGCCAGCAGTCGGGAGCTTGGGGGGGCCTCCTACGAGCAGTACTTC. Translated: CASSRELGGASYEQYF.

About this clonotype: A much larger clonotype is one base distant, so this may be a read error. V and J are TRBV7-2 and TRBJ2-7; either TRBD1 or TRBD2 may supply D (5 bases each). Germline CDR1 is SGHTA and CDR2 is FQGNSA. CDR3 length: 14 amino acids. Trimming shortened V by 3 bases and J by 2 bases, and 11 bases separated the two germline ends. CDR3 DNA: TGTGCCAGCAGCTTGAGGGGAACGACCTACGAGCAGTACTTC. Encoded protein: CASSLRGTTYEQYF.

This clonotype was recorded at least ten times. The chain is built from TRBV7-7 and TRBJ2-1; the D gene is possibly TRBD2 (6 bases). This CDR3 comprises 16 residues. Germline values: CDR1 SSHAT, CDR2 FNYEAQ (reference sequence). Trimming left V 3 bases short and J 6 bases short, with 18 bases between. The CDR3 protein is CASSLGPGRGSNEQFF. CDR3 in DNA: TGTGCCAGCAGCTTGGGGCCGGGGCGGGGTTCCAATGAGCAGTTCTTC.